This TCR beta chain was captured by sequencing in a study of cytomegalovirus exposure and HLA in healthy donors. General study points: Association with HLA alleles at 0.05 false discovery rate was found for 16,951 TCR beta sequences in a later analysis.

This clone has only one observation. Its antigen is still unknown. In germline, CDR1 is GTSNPN, CDR2 SVGIG (reference sequence). The V segment lost 8 bases and the J segment 4 bases; nucleotides outside the gene matches: 2. The CDR3 sequence is 12 residues long. Primers included in the PCR were 60 Vbeta and 13 Jbeta primers. Assay used: immunoSEQ multiplex PCR; TCRdb lists only in-frame clones, some missing. The table includes a few hundred thousand clones, almost 85% detected once. The sample consisted of PBMCs. The clonotype was recovered from a middle-aged woman in good health and CMV-seropositive. V is TRBV30 and J is TRBJ1-5, with 10 bases fitting TRBD1. The CDR3 sequence is CAGGQGNQPQHF. CDR3 nucleotide sequence: TGTGCCGGGGGACAGGGGAATCAGCCCCAGCATTTT.